This T cell receptor beta chain was documented in a study of PD-L1 blockade in urothelial cancer. For the study at large: It was at 3 weeks (second dose) and 6 weeks after treatment start that blood was analyzed. Median T cell yield from blood was 141,255.

The time point denotes: pretreatment peripheral blood. V lost 1 base and J 1 base, leaving 11 bases between the germline ends. The V gene's germline CDR1 is SGDLS and CDR2 YYNGEE. The CDR3 consists of 15 residues. Assay: immunoSEQ multiplex PCR; the TCRdb copy retains only in-frame clones and omits some. In the table there are tens of thousands of clones, around 72% of which are singletons. This material consisted of PBMCs, taken around atezolizumab (anti-PD-L1) treatment. The source of this sequence is a man between 65 and 80 years old with urothelial cancer. The chain couples TRBV9 to TRBJ2-5; D is unresolved. The CDR3 is CASSVSYLTQETQYF. The CDR3 DNA follows: TGTGCCAGCAGCGTAAGTTACTTAACCCAAGAGACCCAGTACTTC.